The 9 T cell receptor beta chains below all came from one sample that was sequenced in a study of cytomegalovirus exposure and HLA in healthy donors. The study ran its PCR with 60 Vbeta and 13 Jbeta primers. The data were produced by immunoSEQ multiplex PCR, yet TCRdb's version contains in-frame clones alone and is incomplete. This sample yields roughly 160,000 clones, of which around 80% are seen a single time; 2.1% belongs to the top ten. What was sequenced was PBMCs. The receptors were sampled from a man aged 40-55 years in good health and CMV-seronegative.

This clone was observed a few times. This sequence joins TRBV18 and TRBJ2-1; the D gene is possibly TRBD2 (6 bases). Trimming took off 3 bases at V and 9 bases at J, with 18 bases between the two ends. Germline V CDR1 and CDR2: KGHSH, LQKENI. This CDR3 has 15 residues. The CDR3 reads CASSPRTNGNVEQFF. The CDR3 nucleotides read TGTGCCAGCTCACCGCGGACTAACGGGAACGTTGAGCAGTTCTTC.

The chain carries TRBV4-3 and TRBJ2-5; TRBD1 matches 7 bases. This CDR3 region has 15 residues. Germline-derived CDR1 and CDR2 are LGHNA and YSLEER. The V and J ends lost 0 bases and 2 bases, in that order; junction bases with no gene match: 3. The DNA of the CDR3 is TGCGCCAGCAGCCAAGACCCGGGACAGCAAGAGACCCAGTACTTC. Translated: CASSQDPGQQETQYF.

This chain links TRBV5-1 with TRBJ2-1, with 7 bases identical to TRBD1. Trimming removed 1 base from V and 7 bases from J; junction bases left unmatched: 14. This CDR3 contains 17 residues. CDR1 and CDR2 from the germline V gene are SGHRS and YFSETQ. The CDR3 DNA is TGCGCCAGCAGCTTGATTAAGGGGGCCGCAACTGTAAATGAGCAGTTCTTC. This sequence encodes CASSLIKGAATVNEQFF.

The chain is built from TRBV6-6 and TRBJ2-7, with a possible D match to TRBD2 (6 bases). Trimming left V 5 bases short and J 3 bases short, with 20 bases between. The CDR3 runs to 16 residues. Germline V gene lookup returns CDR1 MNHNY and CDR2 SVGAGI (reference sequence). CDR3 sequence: CASSTRRSGSYYEQYF. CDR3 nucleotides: TGTGCCAGCAGTACCCGGCGCAGCGGGTCCTACTACGAGCAGTACTTC.

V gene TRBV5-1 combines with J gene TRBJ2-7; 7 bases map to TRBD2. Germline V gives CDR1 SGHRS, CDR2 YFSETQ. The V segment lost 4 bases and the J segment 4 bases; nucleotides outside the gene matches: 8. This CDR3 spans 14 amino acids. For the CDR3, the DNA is TGCGCCAGCAGCCCGGTGGGCGGGAGTTACGAGCAGTACTTC. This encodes CASSPVGGSYEQYF.

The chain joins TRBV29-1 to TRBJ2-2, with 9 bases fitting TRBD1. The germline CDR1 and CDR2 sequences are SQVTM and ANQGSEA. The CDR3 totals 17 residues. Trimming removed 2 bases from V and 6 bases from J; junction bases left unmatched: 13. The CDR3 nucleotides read TGCAGCGTTGAAATTTCACAGGGGGCGTCCCTCGCCGGGGAGCTGTTTTTT. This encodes CSVEISQGASLAGELFF.

CDR3 region: CASSPRAGFISYEQYF. CDR3 sequence (DNA): TGTGCCAGCAGCCCACGGGCAGGGTTTATCTCCTACGAGCAGTACTTC. The gene calls are TRBV5-5 and TRBJ2-7; perhaps TRBD1 as D (5 bases). The germline V gene encodes CDR1 SGHKS and CDR2 YYEKEE (reference sequence). V was cut by 4 bases and J by 0 bases, with 17 bases left in between. The CDR3 runs 16 residues.

CDR3 DNA sequence: TGTGCCAGCAGCGCTACAGGGGGCAGGGCTGAAAAACTGTTTTTT. Residues: CASSATGGRAEKLFF. V and J are TRBV7-2 and TRBJ1-4; 9 bases line up with TRBD1. Germline CDR1 reads SGHTA; CDR2 reads FQGNSA. CDR3 size: 15 residues. V gave up 5 bases and J gave up 7 bases; unmatched junction bases: 8.

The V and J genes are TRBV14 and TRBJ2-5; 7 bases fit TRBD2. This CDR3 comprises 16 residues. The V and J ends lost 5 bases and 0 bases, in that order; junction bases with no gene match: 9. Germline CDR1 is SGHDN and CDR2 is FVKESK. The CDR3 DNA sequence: TGTGCCAGCAGCTCCGATGGGCGGGGGTACCAAGAGACCCAGTACTTC. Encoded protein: CASSSDGRGYQETQYF. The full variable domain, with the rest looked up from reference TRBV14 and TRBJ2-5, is EAGVTQFPSHSVIEKGQTVTLRCDPISGHDNLYWYRRVMGKEIKFLLHFVKESKQDESGMPNNRFLAERTGGTYSTLKVQPAELEDSGVYFCASSSDGRGYQETQYFGPGTRLLVL.